The present T cell receptor (beta chain) was sequenced within a study of cytomegalovirus exposure and HLA in healthy donors. At the level of the study: Falling in the Caucasian-associated ancestry cluster were roughly 80% of approximately 400 genotyped donors. General study findings and limits: Specificity for CMV antigens was confirmed in vitro for a few of the CMV-associated chains. Earlier findings revealed that most TCR beta V segments proved productive either about 87% or about 30% of the time.

For this clone: What it binds is unknown.

In germline, CDR1 is MGHRA, CDR2 YSYEKL. Trimming removed 0 bases at V and 7 bases at J, with 16 bases between. This CDR3 spans 16 amino acids. The PCR had 60 Vbeta and 13 Jbeta primers. Some clones are missing from TCRdb's copy, which holds only in-frame ones; the method was immunoSEQ multiplex PCR. The sample has about 79,000 clones. This TCR came from a man aged 25-45 years in good health and CMV-seronegative. The sequencing input was PBMCs. The chain combines TRBV4-1 with TRBJ1-5; D ambiguous. This CDR3 is CASSQDQGRIGQPQHF. The CDR3 region has the DNA TGCGCCAGCAGCCAAGATCAAGGCCGGATCGGGCAGCCCCAGCATTTT.